Below, one T cell receptor (beta chain) is given with its context. What it binds is not known. Repertoires were generated with immunoSEQ multiplex PCR, while TCRdb's copy carries only in-frame clones and drops some. The sample contains tens of thousands of clones, 70% to 90% of which appear only once. Germline V gene sequence: CDR1 LNHDA, CDR2 SQIVND (reference sequence). This CDR3 is built from 15 residues. J gave up 4 bases and V 3 bases, and 7 bases lay outside the gene matches. This sample stems from a study of regulatory and conventional T cells in RAG deficiency. Study-level results: In Omenn syndrome, Treg and Tconv repertoires overlapped >75%. In Omenn syndrome, sorted "Tregs" may be peripherally activated cells. RAG-deficient patients showed markedly lower Shannon entropy and higher Simpson indices than control T-cell subsets.

The sample also formed part of further work on regulatory T cells. According to that study: The PCR used 52 TRBV and 13 TRBJ primers. In patients, unique TRB V-J pairs were restricted and V/J usage skewed, especially in Tregs.

This receptor was identified in a human donor in good health. The rearrangement joins TRBV19 to TRBJ2-3; TRBD2 matches at 7 bases. The sequencing input was CD8+ T cells sorted from blood. The CDR3 nucleotides read TGTGCCAGTAGTATTGGAGCGGGAAAGCCAGATACGCAGTATTTT. It specifies CASSIGAGKPDTQYF.